A selection of T cell receptor beta chains follows, all from one sample in a study of molecular identifiers for immune sequencing clone quantification. TCRdb re-called the PCR reads with MiXCR, one entry per CDR3 protein. The sample contains about 510,000 distinct CDR3 sequences, about a quarter of which appear only once. Sequenced: naive CD8+ T cells from blood, with Jurkat cell RNA spiked in. Source of these receptors: a human donor in good health. Some libraries in this study had Jurkat cell RNA spiked in. CDR3s include the opening cysteine and the closing phenylalanine or tryptophan. The order of the fields is V gene, D gene, J gene, CDR3 length, CDR3 protein. The D gene is left open where the match is weak.

>TRBV12-3/TRBV12-4|.|TRBJ1-1|11
CASSMLSEAFF
>TRBV6-4|.|TRBJ2-3|14
CASSDLGNSDTQYF
>TRBV9|.|TRBJ1-4|15
CASSVAGQRDEKLFF
>TRBV12-3/TRBV12-4|.|TRBJ2-2|15
CASSLAGFSSGELFF
>TRBV20-1|.|TRBJ2-7|13
CSARDSHSYEQHF
>TRBV6-2/TRBV6-3|TRBD1|TRBJ2-7|16
CASSPLRQGSSYEQYF
>TRBV7-9|.|TRBJ1-1|12
CASSLEITEALF
>TRBV7-3|TRBD2|TRBJ2-7|15
CASSPGTSVPYEQYF
>TRBV19|TRBD1|TRBJ1-1|14
CACTLTGGGTEAFF
>TRBV12-3/TRBV12-4|.|TRBJ2-7|18
CASSSGTSFLQASYEQYF
>TRBV7-9|TRBD2|TRBJ2-5|15
CASSSGLALGETQYF
>TRBV11-2|.|TRBJ2-7|14
CASSATPSSYEQYF
>TRBV11-2|TRBD1|TRBJ1-4|15
CASSKQGATNEKLFF
>TRBV9|.|TRBJ1-1|15
CASSVGDGGLTEAFF
>TRBV7-9|TRBD1|TRBJ2-5|14
CASSLEGARKTQYF
>TRBV6-5|.|TRBJ2-7|14
CASSYTSESYEQYF
>TRBV6-1|.|TRBJ2-7|15
CASRGIVLQSYEQYF
>TRBV7-9|TRBD2|TRBJ2-5|16
CASSWKLAGEQETQYF
>TRBV9|.|TRBJ1-4|19
CASSVDGVSSEATNEKLFF
>TRBV20-1|.|TRBJ1-1|14
CSARAGGQGTEAFF
>TRBV19|TRBD2|TRBJ2-7|15
CASSPSAGGSYEQYF
>TRBV12-3/TRBV12-4|TRBD2|TRBJ2-1|15
CASSLPGTSGNEQFF
>TRBV9|.|TRBJ2-7|12
CASSAGTPEQYF
>TRBV9|.|TRBJ1-1|16
CASSDAPGRINTEAFF
>TRBV10-3|TRBD2|TRBJ2-3|15
CAISGASGNTDTQYF
>TRBV5-5|TRBD1|TRBJ2-5|14
CASSIGTGQETQYF
>TRBV30|.|TRBJ2-7|11
CAWAQGYEQYF
>TRBV7-3|.|TRBJ2-3|19
CASSFAGSLGRGLGDTQYF
>TRBV30|TRBD2|TRBJ2-7|13
CAWSSGVVYEQYF
>TRBV29-1|.|TRBJ2-2|11
CSVVWTGELFF
>TRBV5-4|.|TRBJ2-3|13
CASSSRTGYRQYF
>TRBV6-5|.|TRBJ1-5|14
CASSNIGGNQPQHF
>TRBV4-3|.|TRBJ2-7|15
CASSLGVQGSYEQYF
>TRBV20-1|.|TRBJ1-2|14
CSATRGQRNYGHTF
>TRBV29-1|TRBD1|TRBJ1-2|16
CSVEAMTGGINYGYTF
>TRBV12-3/TRBV12-4|TRBD2|TRBJ2-5|14
CASSLIAGRETQYF
>TRBV11-3|TRBD2|TRBJ2-3|20
CASSSPRSPLAGERTDTQYF
>TRBV27|.|TRBJ1-5|16
CASSLSPPYSNQPQHF
>TRBV14|.|TRBJ1-1|17
CASSQDRQVFMNTEAFF
>TRBV7-9|.|TRBJ1-2|12
CASSLGGYGYTF
>TRBV28|.|TRBJ2-3|16
CASSTSDGGNIDTQYF
>TRBV30|TRBD2|TRBJ2-3|15
CACRGLAGTTDTQYF
>TRBV2|.|TRBJ2-5|14
CASSDGTRQGTQYF
>TRBV29-1|.|TRBJ2-2|12
CSVRGSTGELFF
>TRBV13|.|TRBJ2-5|13
CASSSWGAETQYF
>TRBV25-1|TRBD1|TRBJ2-7|15
CASSEGRGGRYEQYF
>TRBV27|TRBD1|TRBJ1-2|17
CASSTRTGAEYNYGYTF
>TRBV30|TRBD2|TRBJ2-1|16
CAWSVGLAGVVYEQFF
>TRBV7-9|TRBD2|TRBJ2-1|15
CASSLLLAAYNEQFF
>TRBV4-3|.|TRBJ1-1|13
CASSETSGTEAFF